This T cell receptor (beta chain) emerged from a study of cytomegalovirus exposure and HLA in healthy donors. This CDR3 is built from 17 residues. CDR1 is MNHNS, CDR2 SASEGT, per germline. J was trimmed by 4 bases and V by 1 base; bases with no gene match: 9. Vbeta (60) and Jbeta (13) primers were used in the PCR. Assay: immunoSEQ multiplex PCR; the TCRdb copy retains only in-frame clones and omits some. The data contain around 270,000 clones, about four fifths of them seen just once; the ten biggest clones take up about 0.3%. The genes are TRBV6-1 and TRBJ2-3, with 9 bases lining up with TRBD2. The TCR was taken from a girl aged 2-10 years in good health and CMV-seronegative. The specimen was PBMCs. In nucleotides, the CDR3 is TGTGCCAGCAGTGAAGGGGGGGGCGGGGGGGCCTCAGATACGCAGTATTTT. Encoded protein: CASSEGGGGGASDTQYF.